The clone carrying this T cell receptor (beta chain) showed up just a few times. The antigen is undetermined. PCR primers comprised 60 Vbeta and 13 Jbeta primers. The protocol was immunoSEQ multiplex PCR, while the TCRdb copy is restricted to in-frame clones and leaves out a portion. This sample carries tens of thousands of clones, around 10% of them seen once, and the ten largest clones take approximately 24%. The entry originates in a study of cytomegalovirus exposure and HLA in healthy donors. V was pared by 6 bases and J by 4 bases, with 12 bases between. This CDR3 has 14 amino acids. Germline V CDR1 and CDR2: LGHNA, YNFKEQ. Study-level points and caveats: Several of the most significant clusters appeared, in a later analysis, to be linked to common viral pathogens. From TCR beta sequences, most subjects' HLA-A and HLA-B alleles were reportedly predicted accurately. An ancestry cluster, one associated with Asian ancestry, reportedly showed fewer N-insertions than the approximately 700-donor mean in a later analysis.

V gene TRBV4-2 combines with J gene TRBJ2-2; possibly TRBD2 for D (5 bases). Sequenced sample: PBMCs. This sequence was found in a man in his fifties or sixties in good health and CMV-seropositive. CDR3 sequence (DNA): TGTGCCAGCAGTCGTGGAGAGGGCACCGGGGAGCTGTTTTTT. Translation gives CASSRGEGTGELFF.